One sample yielded the 15 T cell receptor beta chains listed below, sequenced in a study of blood T cells in healthy people across ages. A second PCR, run for roughly 7 to 11 cycles, used a sample-barcoded 5' primer plus a J-beta primer mix. TCRdb redid the calling of the 5' RACE reads with MiXCR, one entry per CDR3 protein. The table includes roughly 930,000 distinct CDR3 sequences, 48% detected once. The sample comprised blood. Receptors were obtained from a man younger than 40 in good health.

This clonotype was seen more than once but under ten times. The chain uses TRBV6-6 and TRBJ1-5; D possibly corresponds to TRBD1 (5 bases). Germline V lookup: CDR1 MNHNY, CDR2 SVGAGI (reference sequence). V lost 10 bases and J 3 bases, leaving 13 bases between the germline ends. CDR3 length equals 13 residues. CDR3 nucleotides: TGTGCCACCGATGACAGAAACAATCAGCCCCAGCATTTT. Translating gives CATDDRNNQPQHF.

The chain combines TRBV12-3 or TRBV12-4 with TRBJ2-3; 10 bases match TRBD1. V gave up 4 bases and J gave up 7 bases; unmatched junction bases: 2. This CDR3 contains 13 residues. The CDR3 DNA follows: TGTGCCAGCAGTTGGACAGGGGGGAATACGCAGTATTTT. This encodes CASSWTGGNTQYF.

Only a few counts were recorded for this clonotype. The chain joins TRBV28 to TRBJ1-2, with D maybe TRBD1 (6 bases). The CDR3 sequence is 13 residues long. V lost 3 bases and J lost 7, with 12 bases in between. Germline V CDR1 and CDR2: MDHEN, SYDVKM. In nucleotides, the CDR3 is TGTGCCAGCAGTTTTGTGACAGGTGGTGGCTACACCTTC. Protein: CASSFVTGGGYTF.

The chain couples TRBV5-1 to TRBJ1-4; a possible D gene is TRBD1 (5 bases). In germline, CDR1 is SGHRS, CDR2 YFSETQ. The CDR3 is 16 residues long. V was shortened by 5 bases and J by 6 bases, with 20 bases between the two germline ends. The CDR3 sequence: CASSYWPGTEDEKLFF. CDR3 nucleotide sequence: TGCGCCAGCAGTTATTGGCCGGGGACGGAGGATGAAAAACTGTTTTTT.

This chain connects TRBV20-1 to TRBJ1-4; D perhaps matches TRBD1 (6 bases). CDR1 is DFQATT and CDR2 is SNEGSKA in the germline V gene (reference sequence). This CDR3 region has 12 residues. CDR3 coding DNA: TGCAGAGGGGGGGTGACTAATGAAAAACTGTTTTTT. Its translation: CRGGVTNEKLFF.

This clonotype was observed a handful of times. The V call is TRBV27, the J call TRBJ2-7, with TRBD2 as a possible D gene (6 bases). Between the trimmed V and J ends, which lost 8 bases and 0 bases, there was a span of 17 bases. The CDR3 has 15 residues. Germline assignment: CDR1 MNHEY and CDR2 SMNVEV (reference sequence). CDR3 sequence reads: CASSLTWRDSYEQYF. In DNA, the CDR3 is TGTGCCAGCTCCCTTACCTGGCGGGACTCCTACGAGCAGTACTTC.

The rearrangement links TRBV30 to TRBJ2-2, with D perhaps TRBD1 (6 bases). The length of the CDR3 is 14 residues. The V end was cut by 4 bases, the J end by 7 bases, with 16 bases between. From germline, CDR1 is GTSNPN and CDR2 SVGIG (reference sequence). The CDR3 loop reads CAWNQGIGIGELFF. DNA for the CDR3: TGTGCCTGGAATCAGGGGATTGGGATCGGGGAGCTGTTTTTT.

The rearrangement uses TRBV19 and TRBJ2-7; TRBD1 matches at 9 bases. Losses at the gene ends were 5 bases for V and 2 bases for J; bases not matched to a gene: 4. Germline V lookup: CDR1 LNHDA, CDR2 SQIVND (reference sequence). CDR3 length equals 14 residues. The CDR3 loop is CASSATGGTYEQYF. The CDR3 DNA follows: TGTGCCAGTAGTGCCACAGGGGGCACCTACGAGCAGTACTTC.

V and J are TRBV7-2 and TRBJ1-1, with 7 bases lining up with TRBD1. Per the germline V gene, CDR1 is SGHTA and CDR2 is FQGNSA. This CDR3 contains 15 residues. The V segment lost 5 bases and the J segment 2 bases; nucleotides outside the gene matches: 8. CDR3 loop: CASSPETGFNTEAFF. The CDR3 bases are TGTGCCAGCAGCCCGGAGACAGGGTTCAACACTGAAGCTTTCTTT.

This clonotype was observed a few times. The CDR3 region is CASSQGLGRNSYYEQYF. CDR3 bases: TGTGCCAGCAGCCAAGGTTTGGGGCGTAACAGCTACTACGAGCAGTACTTC. This chain links TRBV14 with TRBJ2-7; the D gene is possibly TRBD1 (5 bases). The CDR3 is made up of 17 amino acids. Trimming shortened V by 1 base and J by 3 bases, and 19 bases separated the two germline ends. The germline gives CDR1 SGHDN, CDR2 FVKESK.

The rearrangement uses TRBV28 and TRBJ2-7; D gene ambiguous. Trimming pared 5 bases from V and 2 bases from J, leaving 13 bases between. Germline V gene data show CDR1 as MDHEN and CDR2 as SYDVKM. CDR3 length equals 14 residues. The DNA of the CDR3 is TGTGCCAGCAGTCCGTCCAGGAAGACCTACGAGCAGTACTTC. Amino acid sequence: CASSPSRKTYEQYF.

This clonotype was counted a single time. The J gene is TRBJ1-5, the V gene TRBV5-1; D remains unclear. The CDR3 contains 15 residues. The ends were cut back, 0 bases at V and 2 bases at J, with 9 bases in the middle. CDR1 is SGHRS, CDR2 YFSETQ, per germline. The CDR3 here is CASSLGVLGNQPQHF. The CDR3 nucleotides read TGCGCCAGCAGCTTGGGGGTTCTCGGCAATCAGCCCCAGCATTTT. The full variable domain, in which reference TRBV5-1 and TRBJ1-5 provide the parts outside the CDR3, is KAGVTQTPRYLIKTRGQQVTLSCSPISGHRSVSWYQQTPGQGLQFLFEYFSETQRNKGNFPGRFSGRQFSNSRSEMNVSTLELGDSALYLCASSLGVLGNQPQHFGDGTRLSIL.

Turning to this clonotype: A read error may produce the germline difference seen at one junction end. The chain is built from TRBV27 and TRBJ2-1; TRBD1 agrees at 10 bases. CDR1 is MNHEY and CDR2 is SMNVEV in the germline V gene (reference sequence). The CDR3 is 16 residues long. The DNA of the CDR3 is TGTGCCAGCAGTTTATCCGGGACAGGGGACCACAAGGAGCAGTTCTTC. Amino acids: CASSLSGTGDHKEQFF.

CDR3 sequence (DNA): TGCAGTGCTAGAGGTCTGGGGTACTACGAGCAGTTCTTC. As protein: CSARGLGYYEQFF. This chain connects TRBV20-1 to TRBJ2-1, with D unresolved. Germline V gives CDR1 DFQATT, CDR2 SNEGSKA (reference sequence). V was pared by 1 base and J by 10 bases, with 14 bases between. This CDR3 is built from 13 residues.

Note on this clonotype: The junction departs from the called germline gene at one end, perhaps through a read error. V and J are TRBV6-5 and TRBJ2-3; no clear D gene. Germline-derived CDR1 and CDR2 are MNHEY and SVGAGI. This CDR3 is 16 amino acids long. The CDR3 nucleotides read TGTGCCAGCAGTTACCGACTTACGGGCCTCACAGATACACAGTATTTT. This gives the protein CASSYRLTGLTDTQYF.